Detailed here is one TCR beta chain. Its antigen remains unknown. The repertoire was sequenced with immunoSEQ multiplex PCR; TCRdb's copy has only in-frame clones and lacks some. The sample has tens of thousands of clones; around 87% are singletons. The sample's time point: cycle 4 day 1 (C4D1), after less than seven weeks of nivolumab. Patients all relapsed after autologous stem cell transplantation, and there was variation in brentuximab vedotin exposure. Classification of best responses gave complete response, partial response or progressive disease. This sample is drawn from a study of PD-1 blockade in classical Hodgkin lymphoma. Study observations and caveats: A significant rise in TCR diversity by C4D1 was seen for CD4+ but not CD8+ cells. Exclusion was the outcome for patients who began nivolumab under 1 year after ASCT. Repertoire difference causes, possibly disease activity or prior therapy, remain undefined.

Germline CDR1 SGHAT, CDR2 FQNNGV. Trimming cost V 4 bases and J 6 bases; bases outside gene matches: 12. The CDR3 consists of 17 residues. The TCR was taken from a human donor with classical Hodgkin lymphoma. The genes are TRBV11-2 and TRBJ2-1; 10 bases line up with TRBD2. Sequenced material: peripheral blood mononuclear cells (PBMCs), taken before the fourth cycle of nivolumab. The CDR3 nucleotides are TGTGCCAGCAGCTCCGTCCTACTAGCGGGACGGCCCAATGAGCAGTTCTTC. Translated: CASSSVLLAGRPNEQFF.